Each of the 26 T cell receptor beta chains below was sequenced from the same sample in a study of OX40 agonist ivuxolimab in advanced cancers. The protocol was immunoSEQ multiplex PCR, while the TCRdb copy is restricted to in-frame clones and leaves out a portion. Of about 35,000 clones detected, nearly 85% appear once; the ten largest clones hold 20% to 25%. The sample was CD4+ or CD8+ T cells sorted from blood, taken in a trial of the OX40 agonist ivuxolimab. Receptor source: an adult with an advanced solid tumor such as melanoma, head and neck, liver or kidney cancer.

This rearrangement joins TRBV7-9 to TRBJ2-7, with 7 positions matching TRBD1. CDR1 and CDR2 from the germline V gene are SEHNR and FQNEAQ (reference sequence). The CDR3 is made up of 13 amino acids. V gave up 1 base and J gave up 4 bases; unmatched junction bases: 1. CDR3 region: CASSLGDSYEQYF. In DNA, the CDR3 is TGTGCCAGCAGCTTAGGGGACAGTTACGAGCAGTACTTC.

The V and J genes are TRBV28 and TRBJ2-3; D not certain. Trimming took off 5 bases at V and 1 base at J, with 10 bases between the two ends. Germline values: CDR1 MDHEN, CDR2 SYDVKM. The CDR3 runs 14 residues. The CDR3 nucleotides are TGTGCCAGCAGTCCCCGGCAGGGCACAGATACGCAGTATTTT. Translation: CASSPRQGTDTQYF.

The rearrangement uses TRBV11-3 and TRBJ2-2, with 8 bases lining up with TRBD1. CDR1 and CDR2 (germline): SGHNT, YENEEA. The CDR3 consists of 17 residues. The junction had 10 bases not matched to a gene; V was cut back by 5 bases and J by 2 bases. CDR3 bases: TGTGCCAGCAGCCTCTCCCCGGGACAGGATAACACCGGGGAGCTGTTTTTT. Protein product: CASSLSPGQDNTGELFF.

The CDR3 spells CASSSLRYEAFF. In DNA, the CDR3 is TGTGCCAGCAGCTCCTTAAGATATGAAGCTTTCTTT. The chain employs TRBV7-9 and TRBJ1-1; D not resolved. The CDR3 runs to 12 residues. V lost 4 bases to trimming and J lost 7 bases, with 10 bases between them. From germline, CDR1 is SEHNR and CDR2 FQNEAQ (reference sequence).

This clone was observed a single time. V usage is TRBV5-1 and J usage is TRBJ2-2, with 8 positions matching TRBD2. Germline V lookup: CDR1 SGHRS, CDR2 YFSETQ. V trimming: 3 bases; J trimming: 5 bases; junction bases outside the gene matches: 9. This CDR3 is 16 amino acids long. The CDR3 nucleotides read TGCGCCAGCAGCTCCGTAGCGGGAAGTCCGACCGGGGAGCTGTTTTTT. This gives the protein CASSSVAGSPTGELFF.

This chain uses TRBV6-6 with TRBJ1-1; D perhaps matches TRBD1 (5 bases). This CDR3 region has 13 residues. The germline V gene encodes CDR1 MNHNY and CDR2 SVGAGI (reference sequence). Deletions cut 10 bases from V and 1 base from J, with 13 bases between. DNA of the CDR3: TGTGCCACCTCCTTGGGGGGGAACACTGAAGCTTTCTTT. Its translation: CATSLGGNTEAFF.

This chain links TRBV27 with TRBJ2-7; 14 bases are a match to TRBD2. Germline assignment: CDR1 MNHEY and CDR2 SMNVEV (reference sequence). The V gene end was trimmed by 6 bases and the J gene end by 2 bases; junction bases not matched to a gene: 3. This CDR3 is built from 15 residues. This CDR3 is CASSKTSGRAYEQYF. In DNA, the CDR3 is TGTGCCAGCAGCAAGACTAGCGGGAGGGCCTACGAGCAGTACTTC.

V gene TRBV5-1 combines with J gene TRBJ2-5; 8 bases fit TRBD1. Germline CDR1 SGHRS, CDR2 YFSETQ. V was clipped by 9 bases and J by 11 bases; unmatched bases: 15. The CDR3 extends over 13 amino acids. As DNA, the CDR3 is TGCGCCATGCAGGACCAGGGGGCGAGGGAGCAGTACTTC. Protein sequence: CAMQDQGAREQYF.

This clone occurred once. V gene TRBV5-1 combines with J gene TRBJ1-1, with D tentatively TRBD1 (6 bases). The CDR3 consists of 15 residues. Germline-derived CDR1 and CDR2 are SGHRS and YFSETQ. Trimming took off 0 bases at V and 4 bases at J, with 13 bases between the two ends. Written as DNA, the CDR3 is TGCGCCAGCAGCTTGGTAACAGGGAGCGGCACTGAAGCTTTCTTT. It translates to CASSLVTGSGTEAFF.

V is TRBV28 and J is TRBJ2-7; TRBD1 might be the D (7 bases). The germline CDR1 and CDR2 sequences are MDHEN and SYDVKM. V shed 6 bases and J shed 3 bases, with 15 bases lying between them. This CDR3 has 14 residues. The CDR3 region has the DNA TGTGCCAGCAGGGCGGGACAGTTAATCTACGAGCAGTACTTC. This sequence encodes CASRAGQLIYEQYF.

Of note for this clone: The sample carries other DNA sequences with the same CDR3. The chain recombines TRBV9 with TRBJ2-1, with TRBD2 matching over 9 bases. V shed 0 bases, J shed 8 bases, and the junction held 9 bases outside the gene matches. Looked up from germline, CDR1 is SGDLS and CDR2 is YYNGEE. CDR3 length: 16 amino acids. The CDR3 bases are TGTGCCAGCAGCGTAGGAAGCGGGGGGCCAGGGGATGAGCAGTTCTTC. Its translation is CASSVGSGGPGDEQFF. Based on the CDR3 plus reference TRBV9 and TRBJ2-1, the full variable domain is DSGVTQTPKHLITATGQRVTLRCSPRSGDLSVYWYQQSLDQGLQFLIQYYNGEERAKGNILERFSAQQFPDLHSELNLSSLELGDSALYFCASSVGSGGPGDEQFFGPGTRLTVL.

The rearrangement joins TRBV7-3 to TRBJ2-7, with D perhaps being TRBD1 or TRBD2 (5 bases each). The germline V and J ends were trimmed by 2 bases and 4 bases, with 15 bases remaining between them. Per the germline V gene, CDR1 is SGHTA and CDR2 is FQGTGA. The CDR3 contains 15 residues. CDR3 DNA sequence: TGTGCCAGCAGCTTATCCCCGGGACCACGTTACGAGCAGTACTTC. Residues: CASSLSPGPRYEQYF.

V and J are TRBV30 and TRBJ2-7, with 10 bases that match TRBD1. J lost 3 bases, V lost 1 base, and 3 bases had no gene match. The germline V gene encodes CDR1 GTSNPN and CDR2 SVGIG (reference sequence). The CDR3 spans 14 residues. The CDR3 region has the DNA TGTGCCTGGAGTGCCCGGGACAGGGGCTACGAGCAGTACTTC. Residues: CAWSARDRGYEQYF.

The gene calls are TRBV6-1 and TRBJ2-2; TRBD2 might be the D (6 bases). The CDR3 spans 15 residues. The V gene lost 5 bases and the J gene lost 4 bases, with 14 bases spanning the gap. Germline loops: CDR1 MNHNS, CDR2 SASEGT. The CDR3, as DNA: TGTGCCAGCAGTACCTTGGCCGGGGGCACCGGGGAGCTGTTTTTT. Translating gives CASSTLAGGTGELFF.

V is TRBV19 and J is TRBJ1-1; D is unresolved. The germline V and J ends were trimmed by 7 bases and 3 bases, with 3 bases remaining between them. CDR3 size: 10 residues. The germline V gene has CDR1 LNHDA and CDR2 SQIVND (reference sequence). CDR3 residues: CASIHTEAFF. DNA for the CDR3: TGTGCCAGTATCCACACTGAAGCTTTCTTT.

This chain's CDR3 is CASRLLAGGPPEQYF. CDR3 nucleotide sequence: TGTGCCAGCAGATTACTAGCGGGAGGGCCGCCCGAGCAGTACTTC. This chain links TRBV27 with TRBJ2-7; 13 positions match TRBD2. Germline loops: CDR1 MNHEY, CDR2 SMNVEV (reference sequence). V lost 6 bases, J lost 6 bases, and 8 bases stayed unmatched. The CDR3 has 15 residues.

This chain links TRBV28 with TRBJ1-1; 7 nucleotides agree with TRBD1. The germline V gene encodes CDR1 MDHEN and CDR2 SYDVKM. Trimming removed 2 bases from V and 8 bases from J; junction bases left unmatched: 8. The CDR3 contains 14 residues. In DNA, the CDR3 is TGTGCCAGCAGTTTAGGGAGACCGACAGGGGAAGCTTTCTTT. Translated, it gives CASSLGRPTGEAFF.

V usage is TRBV19 and J usage is TRBJ1-5; 8 nucleotides line up with TRBD1. Germline-derived CDR1 and CDR2 are LNHDA and SQIVND (reference sequence). CDR3 length equals 18 residues. The ends lost 3 bases at V and 0 bases at J; junction bases unmatched: 10. This CDR3 reads CASSIRGQGLYSNQPQHF. The CDR3 DNA reads TGTGCCAGTAGTATTCGAGGACAGGGACTTTATAGCAATCAGCCCCAGCATTTT.

This chain joins TRBV18 and TRBJ1-1, with D possibly TRBD1 on 5 matching bases. The CDR3 covers 13 residues. The V gene lost 3 bases and the J gene lost 3 bases, with 8 bases spanning the gap. Germline loops: CDR1 KGHSH, CDR2 LQKENI. The CDR3 sequence is CASSPGGDTEAFF. CDR3 nucleotide sequence: TGTGCCAGCTCACCGGGGGGTGACACTGAAGCTTTCTTT. Combining the CDR3 with reference TRBV18 and TRBJ1-1 gives the whole variable domain NAGVMQNPRHLVRRRGQEARLRCSPMKGHSHVYWYRQLPEEGLKFMVYLQKENIIDESGMPKERFSAEFPKEGPSILRIQQVVRGDSAAYFCASSPGGDTEAFFGQGTRLTVV.

The CDR3 coding sequence is TGTGCCAGCAGCGTCTTTCCGACACTAGGGGTTGGACCCAACGTCCTGACTTTC. It translates to CASSVFPTLGVGPNVLTF. This chain connects TRBV9 to TRBJ2-6; D may be TRBD1 or TRBD2 (5 bases each). Trimming left V 2 bases short and J 8 bases short, with 23 bases between. This CDR3 is 18 amino acids long. Germline assignment: CDR1 SGDLS and CDR2 YYNGEE.

J is TRBJ2-7 and V is TRBV2, with D unclear. Germline V gene data show CDR1 as SNHLY and CDR2 as FYNNEI. With 8 bases removed from V and 2 bases from J, the gap between germline ends came to 16 bases. The CDR3 is 14 amino acids. CDR3 DNA: TGTGCCAGCTCGGACCCTAACCTAGCCTACGAGCAGTACTTC. Amino acids: CASSDPNLAYEQYF.

This chain connects TRBV6-5 to TRBJ2-1; no definite D call. CDR1 MNHEY and CDR2 SVGAGI come from the germline V gene. With 5 bases removed from V and 0 bases from J, the gap between germline ends came to 11 bases. The CDR3 has 15 residues. The CDR3 DNA follows: TGTGCCAGCAGTCCAGTGTCGAGCTCCTACAATGAGCAGTTCTTC. Translation: CASSPVSSSYNEQFF.

The chain is built from TRBV5-1 and TRBJ2-7, with D perhaps matching TRBD2 (5 bases). V dropped 0 bases and J dropped 3 bases, with 10 bases sitting between them. Per germline, CDR1 SGHRS and CDR2 YFSETQ. CDR3 length: 14 amino acids. CDR3 protein: CASSLESGVYEQYF. The CDR3 nucleotides are TGCGCCAGCAGCTTGGAGTCCGGGGTCTACGAGCAGTACTTC.

The J gene is TRBJ2-7, the V gene TRBV19, with D perhaps matching TRBD1 (5 bases). CDR3 length: 14 residues. Trimming stripped 3 bases from V and 5 bases from J, with 14 bases between. Germline-derived CDR1 and CDR2 are LNHDA and SQIVND (reference sequence). The CDR3 region has the DNA TGTGCCAGTAGTATTATCCCAGGGATACACGAGCAGTACTTC. This codes for CASSIIPGIHEQYF.

In its sample, this clone was seen once. The rearrangement joins TRBV27 to TRBJ2-7, with 7 nucleotides matching TRBD1. J gave up 5 bases and V 7 bases, and 5 bases lay outside the gene matches. CDR3 length: 12 amino acids. The V gene's germline CDR1 is MNHEY and CDR2 SMNVEV (reference sequence). CDR3 in amino acids: CASKTGYHEQYF. The CDR3 coding sequence is TGTGCCAGCAAGACAGGGTACCACGAGCAGTACTTC.

The V gene is TRBV9, the J gene TRBJ2-3; TRBD1 agrees at 9 bases. Germline V gene sequence: CDR1 SGDLS, CDR2 YYNGEE. This CDR3 is 16 amino acids long. J lost 2 bases, V lost 3 bases, and 7 bases had no gene match. The CDR3 nucleotides read TGTGCCAGCAGCGAATCCGGGACAGGGTTCACAGATACGCAGTATTTT. This gives the protein CASSESGTGFTDTQYF.